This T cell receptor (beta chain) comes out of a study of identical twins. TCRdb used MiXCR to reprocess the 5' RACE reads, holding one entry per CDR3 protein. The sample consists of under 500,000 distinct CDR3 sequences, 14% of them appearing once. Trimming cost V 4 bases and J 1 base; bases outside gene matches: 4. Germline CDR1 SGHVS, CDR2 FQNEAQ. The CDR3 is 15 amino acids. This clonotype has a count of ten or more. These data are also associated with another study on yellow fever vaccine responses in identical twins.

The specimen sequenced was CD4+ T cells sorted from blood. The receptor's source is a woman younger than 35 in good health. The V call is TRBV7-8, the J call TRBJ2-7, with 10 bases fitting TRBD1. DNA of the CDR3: TGTGCCAGCAGCTACTTGGACAGGGGGTCCTACGAGCAGTACTTC. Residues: CASSYLDRGSYEQYF.